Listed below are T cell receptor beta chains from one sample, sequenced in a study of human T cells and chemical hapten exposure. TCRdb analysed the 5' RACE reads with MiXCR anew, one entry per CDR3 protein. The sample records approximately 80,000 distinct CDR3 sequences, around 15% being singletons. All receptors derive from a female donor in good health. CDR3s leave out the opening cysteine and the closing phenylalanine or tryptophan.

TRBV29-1,SVDQGRSGEQF
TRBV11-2,ASSLDRGGTGELF
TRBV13,ASSLRGETQY
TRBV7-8,ASSLAWTGGETEAF
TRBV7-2,ASSYAGLSYNEQF
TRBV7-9,ASSLGAGTSGYEQY
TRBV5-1,ASSPYRHLRETQY
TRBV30,AESTGANTEAF
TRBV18,ASSLLSVGNSPLH
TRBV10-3,AISELRQAQLH
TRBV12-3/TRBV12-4,ASTPGTDFQPQH
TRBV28,ASSTPGTGSPYEQY
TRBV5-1,ASSSNDRVTDTQY
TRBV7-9,ASTQVPNYGYT
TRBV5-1,ASSFGGARDTEAF
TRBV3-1,ASSQLAGGGSEYNEQF
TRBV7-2,ASSRGHSTGELF
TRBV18,ASSASWNTEAF